This T cell receptor beta chain comes out of a study of chemoradiotherapy in HPV16-positive cancers. Study-wide points: Non-HPV-specific T cells did not expand in tumors during treatment, whereas candidate HPV-specific clones and E7-related motifs did. The functional HPV-specific definition rests on just a couple of HPV16-positive patients.

Profiled with immunoSEQ multiplex PCR; TCRdb holds only in-frame clones, not every one. This sample has about 7,800 clones, with around two thirds found just once. The CDR3 has 17 amino acids. On this clone: Its antigen is not known.

The clonotype was recovered from a human donor with HPV-associated anogenital cancer. The chain links TRBV21-1 to TRBJ2-1; the D segment call TRBD1 is taken from the table without a DNA check. TRBV21-1 is designated a pseudogene. Sampling took place from a patient who underwent chemoradiotherapy. CDR3 protein: CASSRTETGFPYNEQFF. The CDR3 region has the DNA TGTGCCAGCAGTCGGACGGAGACAGGGTTTCCCTACAATGAGCAGTTCTTC.